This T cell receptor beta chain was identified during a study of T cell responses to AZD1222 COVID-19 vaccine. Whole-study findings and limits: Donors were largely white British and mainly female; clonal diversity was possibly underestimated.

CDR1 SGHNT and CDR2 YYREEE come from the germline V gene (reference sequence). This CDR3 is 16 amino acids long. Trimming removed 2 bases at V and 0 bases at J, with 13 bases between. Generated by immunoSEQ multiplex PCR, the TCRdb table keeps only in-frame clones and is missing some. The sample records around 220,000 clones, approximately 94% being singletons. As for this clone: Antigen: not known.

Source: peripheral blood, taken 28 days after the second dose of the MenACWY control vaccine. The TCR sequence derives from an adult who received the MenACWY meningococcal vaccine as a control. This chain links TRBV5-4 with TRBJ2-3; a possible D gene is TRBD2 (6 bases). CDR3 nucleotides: TGTGCCAGCAGCTTTTCCTGGGGGGTTAGCACAGATACGCAGTATTTT. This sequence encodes CASSFSWGVSTDTQYF.